Below, 7 T cell receptor beta chains from the same sample are listed, as sequenced in a study of T cells after yellow fever vaccination (dated by TCRdb to the late 2010s). The intended sense of this specimen's treatment or condition label: live attenuated yellow fever vaccine strain. The method behind the library was 5' RACE. Instrument on record: Illumina HiSeq 2500. Through fastp at Q25 and MiXCR, TCRdb rebuilt clones from the public reads, retaining in-frame beta chains. Duplicate CDR3 protein sequences are folded into a single record with the most common DNA and genes. This sample comprises 500,000 to 650,000 distinct CDR3 sequences, around an eighth of them detected only once. The top ten clonotypes cover 11% to 15% of the sample. The sequenced sample was PBMCs, obtained on the day of the yellow fever booster vaccination. The receptors were sampled from a man aged 30-40 years who received the YFV17D yellow fever vaccine.

A few counts support this clonotype. The genes are TRBV7-2 and TRBJ2-3; possible D gene TRBD2, 7 bases. The CDR3 runs to 15 residues. From germline, CDR1 is SGHTA and CDR2 FQGNSA. V dropped 7 bases and J dropped 8 bases, with 22 bases sitting between them. The CDR3 region has the DNA TGTGCCAGCAATCTCGTGGGGGGGGGGCTGGCTACGCAGTATTTT. Its translation is CASNLVGGGLATQYF.

This clonotype was seen ten or more times. CDR3 DNA: TGTGCCACCAGTTACGGCGGGGAGGGCCGCAATGAGCAGTTCTTC. It is translated as CATSYGGEGRNEQFF. This chain joins TRBV24-1 and TRBJ2-1; 7 bases align to TRBD2. The germline CDR1 and CDR2 sequences are KGHDR and SFDVKD. The CDR3 runs to 15 residues. V trimming: 6 bases; J trimming: 6 bases; junction bases outside the gene matches: 10.

This clonotype was counted between two and nine times. This chain uses TRBV19 with TRBJ2-3; no definite D call. Trimming took off 5 bases at V and 3 bases at J, with 15 bases between the two ends. The CDR3 is made up of 15 amino acids. In germline, CDR1 is LNHDA, CDR2 SQIVND (reference sequence). Here the CDR3 reads CASSRPNLETDTQYF. The CDR3 DNA reads TGTGCCAGTAGTCGCCCCAACCTAGAAACAGATACGCAGTATTTT.

Notes on this clonotype: An end of the junction does not agree with germline; a read error may underlie this. The chain joins TRBV2 to TRBJ2-1; D is perhaps TRBD1 (5 bases). Per germline, CDR1 SNHLY and CDR2 FYNNEI. This CDR3 contains 10 residues. This chain's CDR3 is CASSQGEEFF. The CDR3 bases are TGTGCCAGCAGTCAGGGTGAGGAGTTCTTC.

This clonotype was picked up a small number of times. The chain uses TRBV20-1 and TRBJ1-2; TRBD1 matches 9 bases. The CDR3 is 13 residues long. Germline CDR1 is DFQATT and CDR2 is SNEGSKA (reference sequence). V trimming: 2 bases; J trimming: 7 bases; junction bases outside the gene matches: 5. The CDR3 loop reads CSARPGTGSGYTF. As DNA, the CDR3 is TGCAGTGCTAGACCCGGGACAGGGAGTGGCTACACCTTC.

The chain has TRBV20-1 and TRBJ2-7; unclear D gene. Germline CDR1 reads DFQATT; CDR2 reads SNEGSKA (reference sequence). Trimming took off 6 bases at V and 2 bases at J, with 11 bases between the two ends. This CDR3 comprises 12 residues. The chain's CDR3 is CSAGRSPYEQYF. The CDR3 DNA sequence: TGCAGTGCCGGGCGCTCACCCTACGAGCAGTACTTC.

V gene TRBV10-2 combines with J gene TRBJ1-5; 9 bases match TRBD1. The CDR3 sequence is 13 residues long. V lost 6 bases, J lost 5 bases, and 2 bases stayed unmatched. Germline V CDR1 and CDR2: WSHSY, SAAADI. The CDR3 nucleotides read TGCGCCAGCAGGACAGGGGGTCATCAGCCCCAGCATTTT. Residues: CASRTGGHQPQHF.